A selection of T cell receptor beta chains follows, all from one sample in a study of T cells after yellow fever vaccination. One entry per CDR3 protein, called by TCRdb with MiXCR from the 5' RACE reads. The table shows 300,000 to 400,000 distinct CDR3 sequences, with roughly 9.4% occurring only once. The sample here was PBMCs, taken on the day of the first yellow fever vaccination. The origin of the receptors is a man between 18 and 35 years old who received the YFV17D yellow fever vaccine. Both conserved end residues are part of each CDR3. The D gene is left open where the match is weak. Size is omitted from some rows. Given values are once, few, many or a class for expanded clones.

abundance: few
v_gene: TRBV12-3/TRBV12-4
d_gene: TRBD2
len: 11
j_gene: TRBJ2-3
CDR3aa: CASSLAGPQYF
CDR3nt: TGTGCCAGCAGCTTAGCGGGGCCGCAGTATTTT

abundance: many
v_gene: TRBV10-3
d_gene: NA
len: 17
j_gene: TRBJ2-5
CDR3aa: CAISDDGTRGIVETQYF
CDR3nt: TGTGCCATCAGTGATGATGGGACACGGGGAATAGTTGAGACCCAGTACTTC

abundance: many
v_gene: TRBV4-1
d_gene: NA
len: 13
j_gene: TRBJ1-1
CDR3aa: CASSQVKDTEAFF
CDR3nt: TGCGCCAGCAGCCAAGTTAAGGACACTGAAGCTTTCTTT

abundance: few
v_gene: TRBV7-9
d_gene: NA
len: 15
j_gene: TRBJ1-2
CDR3aa: CASSLTPAAGDGYTF
CDR3nt: TGTGCCAGCAGCTTAACGCCCGCCGCGGGTGATGGCTACACCTTC

abundance: many
v_gene: TRBV3-1
d_gene: NA
len: 14
j_gene: TRBJ2-1
CDR3aa: CASSQGGTYNEQFF
CDR3nt: TGTGCCAGCAGCCAAGGGGGTACCTACAATGAGCAGTTCTTC

abundance: few
v_gene: TRBV7-7
d_gene: TRBD1
len: 15
j_gene: TRBJ2-5
CDR3aa: CASSSAGTGEETQYF
CDR3nt: TGTGCTAGCAGCTCGGCCGGGACAGGGGAAGAGACCCAGTACTTC

abundance: few
v_gene: TRBV6-2/TRBV6-3
d_gene: TRBD2
len: 16
j_gene: TRBJ2-1
CDR3aa: CASNPLVAGGHGEQFF
CDR3nt: TGTGCCAGCAATCCCCTCGTCGCGGGGGGGCACGGTGAGCAGTTCTTC

abundance: NA
v_gene: TRBV7-6
d_gene: TRBD2
len: 18
j_gene: TRBJ2-2
CDR3aa: CASSFPFEGGANTGELFF
CDR3nt: TGTGCCAGCAGCTTTCCCTTCGAGGGAGGGGCGAACACCGGGGAGCTGTTTTTT

abundance: few
v_gene: TRBV5-4
d_gene: NA
len: 13
j_gene: TRBJ1-2
CDR3aa: CASSLGTEYGYTF
CDR3nt: TGTGCCAGCAGCTTGGGGACAGAGTATGGCTACACCTTC

abundance: NA
v_gene: TRBV19
d_gene: NA
len: 13
j_gene: TRBJ1-2
CDR3aa: CASSPDGSYGYTF
CDR3nt: TGTGCCAGTAGCCCCGACGGATCCTATGGCTACACCTTC

abundance: NA
v_gene: TRBV5-1
d_gene: TRBD2
len: 15
j_gene: TRBJ2-7
CDR3aa: CASSLGIAGDYEQYF
CDR3nt: TGCGCCAGCAGCTTGGGAATAGCGGGGGATTACGAGCAGTACTTC

abundance: few
v_gene: TRBV7-3
d_gene: TRBD2
len: 17
j_gene: TRBJ2-1
CDR3aa: CASSLTGTSGGGNEQFF
CDR3nt: TGTGCCAGCAGCTTAACCGGGACTAGCGGGGGGGGGAATGAGCAGTTCTTC